This T cell receptor beta chain was sequenced for a study of T-cell reconstitution after alpha-beta-depleted transplantation in children. The library targeted TCRbeta and was prepared with unique molecular identifiers. TCRdb fed the PCR reads into MiXCR, producing one record per CDR3 protein. The sample includes approximately 400,000 distinct CDR3 sequences, approximately 11% of them seen just once. The CDR3 extends over 15 amino acids. Trimming stripped 4 bases from V and 2 bases from J, with 14 bases between. Germline V gene sequence: CDR1 SGHRS, CDR2 YFSETQ. This material consisted of PBMCs from the stem cell graft donor, taken from the stem cell graft. The receptor was isolated from a human donor who donated a stem cell graft to a child with acute myeloid leukemia. V is TRBV5-1 and J is TRBJ2-3; D uncertain. CDR3 residues: CASSQADLPTDTQYF. Written as DNA, the CDR3 is TGCGCCAGCAGCCAGGCGGACCTCCCCACAGATACGCAGTATTTT.